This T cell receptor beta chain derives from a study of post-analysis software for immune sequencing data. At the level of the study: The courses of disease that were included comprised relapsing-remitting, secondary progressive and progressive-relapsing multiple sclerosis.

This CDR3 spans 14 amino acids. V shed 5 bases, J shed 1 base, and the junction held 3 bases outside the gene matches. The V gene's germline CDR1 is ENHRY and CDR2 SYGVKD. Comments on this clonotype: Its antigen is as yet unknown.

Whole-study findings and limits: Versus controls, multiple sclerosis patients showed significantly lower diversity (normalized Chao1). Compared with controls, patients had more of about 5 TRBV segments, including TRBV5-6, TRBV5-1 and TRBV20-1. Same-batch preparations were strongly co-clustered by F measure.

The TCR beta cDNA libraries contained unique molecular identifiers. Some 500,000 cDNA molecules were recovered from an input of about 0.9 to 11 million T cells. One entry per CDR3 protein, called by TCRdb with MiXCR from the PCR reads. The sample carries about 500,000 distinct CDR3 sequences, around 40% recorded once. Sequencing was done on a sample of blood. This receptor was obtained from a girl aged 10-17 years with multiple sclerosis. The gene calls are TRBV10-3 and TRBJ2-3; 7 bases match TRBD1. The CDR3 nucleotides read TGTGCCATCAGTCAAACAGGGGGCACAGATACGCAGTATTTT. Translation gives CAISQTGGTDTQYF.